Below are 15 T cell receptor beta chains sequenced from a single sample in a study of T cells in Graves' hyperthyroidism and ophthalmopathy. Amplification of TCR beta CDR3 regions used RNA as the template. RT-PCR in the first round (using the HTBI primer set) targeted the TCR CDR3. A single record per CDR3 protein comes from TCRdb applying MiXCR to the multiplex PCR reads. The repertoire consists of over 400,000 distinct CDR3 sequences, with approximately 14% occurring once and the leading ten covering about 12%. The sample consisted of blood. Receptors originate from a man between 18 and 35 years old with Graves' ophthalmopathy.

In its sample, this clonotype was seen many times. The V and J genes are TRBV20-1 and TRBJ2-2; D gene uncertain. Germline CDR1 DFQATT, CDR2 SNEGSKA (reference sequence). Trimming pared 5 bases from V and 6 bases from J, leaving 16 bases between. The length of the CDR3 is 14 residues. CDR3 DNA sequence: TGCAGTGCTCCGCGAACAGCCACAGCCGGGGAGCTGTTTTTT. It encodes CSAPRTATAGELFF.

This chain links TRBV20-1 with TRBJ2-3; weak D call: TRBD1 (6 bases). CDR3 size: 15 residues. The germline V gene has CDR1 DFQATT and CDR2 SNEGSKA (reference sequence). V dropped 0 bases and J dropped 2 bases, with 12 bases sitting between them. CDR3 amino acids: CSARDYGTLTDTQYF. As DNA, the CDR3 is TGCAGTGCTAGAGATTACGGGACACTCACAGATACGCAGTATTTT.

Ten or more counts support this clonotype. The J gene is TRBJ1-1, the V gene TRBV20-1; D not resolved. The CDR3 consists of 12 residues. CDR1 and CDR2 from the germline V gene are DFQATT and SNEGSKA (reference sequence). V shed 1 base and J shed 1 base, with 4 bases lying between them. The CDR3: CSARVANTEAFF. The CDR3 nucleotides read TGCAGTGCTAGAGTGGCGAACACTGAAGCTTTCTTT.

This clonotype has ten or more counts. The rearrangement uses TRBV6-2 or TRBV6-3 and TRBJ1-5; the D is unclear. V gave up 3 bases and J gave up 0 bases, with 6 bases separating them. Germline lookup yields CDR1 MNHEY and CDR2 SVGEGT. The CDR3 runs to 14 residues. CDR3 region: CASSYTPSNQPQHF. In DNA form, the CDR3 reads TGTGCCAGCAGTTATACACCTAGCAATCAGCCCCAGCATTTT.

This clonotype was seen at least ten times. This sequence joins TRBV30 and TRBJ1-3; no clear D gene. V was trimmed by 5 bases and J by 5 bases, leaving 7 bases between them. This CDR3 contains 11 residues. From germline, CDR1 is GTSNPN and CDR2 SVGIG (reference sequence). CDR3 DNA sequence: TGTGCCTGGTCAGAAAGAAACACCATATATTTT. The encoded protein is CAWSERNTIYF.

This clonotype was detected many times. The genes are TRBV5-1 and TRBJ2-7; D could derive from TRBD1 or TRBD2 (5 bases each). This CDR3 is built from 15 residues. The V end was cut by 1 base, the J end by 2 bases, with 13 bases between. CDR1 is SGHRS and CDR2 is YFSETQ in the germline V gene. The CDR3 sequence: CASSLMGTGPYEQYF. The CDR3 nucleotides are TGCGCCAGCAGCTTGATGGGAACGGGACCCTACGAGCAGTACTTC.

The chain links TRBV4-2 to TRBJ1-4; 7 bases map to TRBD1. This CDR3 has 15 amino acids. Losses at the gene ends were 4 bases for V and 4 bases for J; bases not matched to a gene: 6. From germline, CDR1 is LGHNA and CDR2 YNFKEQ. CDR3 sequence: CASSPGGTDNEKLFF. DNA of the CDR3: TGTGCCAGCAGCCCTGGGGGGACAGATAATGAAAAACTGTTTTTT.

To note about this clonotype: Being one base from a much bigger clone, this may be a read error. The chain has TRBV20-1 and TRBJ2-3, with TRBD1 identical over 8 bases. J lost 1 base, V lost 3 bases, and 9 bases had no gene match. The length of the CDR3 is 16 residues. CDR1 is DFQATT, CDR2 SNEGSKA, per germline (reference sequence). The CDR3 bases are TGCAGTGCTAGGGGGCCCTCGGGACAGGGCACAGATACGCAGTATTTT. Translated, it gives CSARGPSGQGTDTQYF.

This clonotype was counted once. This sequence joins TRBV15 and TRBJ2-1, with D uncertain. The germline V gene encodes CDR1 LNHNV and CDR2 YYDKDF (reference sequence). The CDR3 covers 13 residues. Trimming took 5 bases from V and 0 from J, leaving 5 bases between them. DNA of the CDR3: TGTGCCACCAGCGCAAGCTCCTACAATGAGCAGTTCTTC. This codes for CATSASSYNEQFF.

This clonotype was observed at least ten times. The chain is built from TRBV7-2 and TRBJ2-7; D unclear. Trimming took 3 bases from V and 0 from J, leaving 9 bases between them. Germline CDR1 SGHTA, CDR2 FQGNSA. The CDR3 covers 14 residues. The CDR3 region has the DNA TGTGCCAGCAGCTTCCAGGAACACTCCTACGAGCAGTACTTC. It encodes CASSFQEHSYEQYF.

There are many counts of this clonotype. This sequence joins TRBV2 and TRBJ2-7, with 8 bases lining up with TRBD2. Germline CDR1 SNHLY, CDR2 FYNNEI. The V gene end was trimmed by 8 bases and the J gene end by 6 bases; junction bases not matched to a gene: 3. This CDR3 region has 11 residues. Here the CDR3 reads CASSGGVEQYF. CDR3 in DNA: TGTGCCAGCTCGGGGGGGGTCGAGCAGTACTTC.

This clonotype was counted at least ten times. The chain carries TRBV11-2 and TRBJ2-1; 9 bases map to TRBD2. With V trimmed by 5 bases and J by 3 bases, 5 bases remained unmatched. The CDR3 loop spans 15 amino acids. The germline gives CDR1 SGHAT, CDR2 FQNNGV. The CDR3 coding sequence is TGTGCCAGCAGCATAGCGGGAGTTCTCTACAATGAGCAGTTCTTC. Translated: CASSIAGVLYNEQFF.

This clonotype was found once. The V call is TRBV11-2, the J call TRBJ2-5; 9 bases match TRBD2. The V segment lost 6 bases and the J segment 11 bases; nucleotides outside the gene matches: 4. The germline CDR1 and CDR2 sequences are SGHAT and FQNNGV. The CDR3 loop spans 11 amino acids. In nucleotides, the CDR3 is TGTGCCAGCAGTATAGCGGGGGTACAGTACTTC. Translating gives CASSIAGVQYF.

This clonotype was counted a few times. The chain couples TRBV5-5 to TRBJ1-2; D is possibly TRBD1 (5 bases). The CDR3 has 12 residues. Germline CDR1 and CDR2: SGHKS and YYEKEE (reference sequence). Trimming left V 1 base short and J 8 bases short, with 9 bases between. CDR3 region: CASSLRDWGYTF. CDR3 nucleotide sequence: TGTGCCAGCAGCTTGCGGGACTGGGGCTACACCTTC.

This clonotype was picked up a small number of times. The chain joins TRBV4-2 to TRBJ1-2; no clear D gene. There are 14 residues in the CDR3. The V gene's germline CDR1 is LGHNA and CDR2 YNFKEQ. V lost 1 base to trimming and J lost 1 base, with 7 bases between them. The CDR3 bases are TGTGCCAGCAGCCAAGGCAGTTTTAACTATGGCTACACCTTC. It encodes CASSQGSFNYGYTF.